Shown below are 4 T cell receptor beta chains from a single sample sequenced in a study of PD-L1 blockade in urothelial cancer. Assay used: immunoSEQ multiplex PCR; TCRdb lists only in-frame clones, some missing. The sample has about 71,000 clones, 85% to 90% seen once; the top ten hold 3.4%. The starting material was PBMCs, obtained around atezolizumab (anti-PD-L1) treatment. The receptor source for this set is a man in his 60s with urothelial cancer.

The rearrangement uses TRBV28 and TRBJ1-2, with D uncertain. CDR1 is MDHEN, CDR2 SYDVKM, per germline. V was shortened by 2 bases and J by 3 bases, with 7 bases between the two germline ends. The CDR3 has 13 amino acids. As DNA, the CDR3 is TGTGCCAGCAGTTTACGGGTTGACTATGGCTACACCTTC. Encoded protein: CASSLRVDYGYTF.

The rearrangement joins TRBV5-5 to TRBJ2-7; maybe TRBD1 (6 bases). Trimming took 0 bases from V and 3 from J, leaving 13 bases between them. The CDR3 length is 15 residues. The germline CDR1 and CDR2 sequences are SGHKS and YYEKEE (reference sequence). CDR3 loop: CASSLVAWDNYEQYF. CDR3 nucleotides: TGTGCCAGCAGCTTGGTAGCTTGGGACAACTACGAGCAGTACTTC.

The chain combines TRBV28 with TRBJ1-2; 7 bases line up with TRBD1. Germline V CDR1 and CDR2: MDHEN, SYDVKM. V lost 8 bases and J lost 2; bases outside the gene matches: 11. There are 15 residues in the CDR3. CDR3 bases: TGTGCCAGCTTTACTCCGGGACAGCCAAACTATGGCTACACCTTC. It encodes CASFTPGQPNYGYTF.

This clone was picked up one time. This chain links TRBV7-9 with TRBJ1-2, with D possibly matching TRBD1 (5 bases). Trimming took off 5 bases at V and 8 bases at J, with 18 bases between the two ends. From germline, CDR1 is SEHNR and CDR2 FQNEAQ (reference sequence). The CDR3 length is 14 residues. The CDR3 region is CASSLRDFGRGYTF. The CDR3 nucleotides read TGTGCCAGCAGCCTCCGGGACTTCGGAAGGGGCTACACCTTC.